A selection of T cell receptor beta chains follows, all from one sample in a study of blood T cell repertoires in COVID-19. Measured with immunoSEQ multiplex PCR; TCRdb has only the in-frame clones, and not every one. The table includes a few hundred thousand clones, about 91% detected once. The sequenced sample was PBMCs or T cells enriched from blood (not recorded which). The source of these receptors is a woman aged 40 to 50 who had recovered from COVID-19. The CDR3 runs from the conserved cysteine through the conserved F or W. D genes are given only for firm matches. For some rows the clone size is stated as once, few or many, or as a class when expanded; others skip it.

d_call,v_call,j_call,clone_size,cdr3_nt,cdr3_aa
TRBD1,TRBV6-1,TRBJ1-2,NA,TGTGCCAGCAGTGAAAGTCCCGACAGGGGGTATGGCTACACCTTC,CASSESPDRGYGYTF
TRBD2,TRBV7-2,TRBJ2-5,NA,TGTGCCTCGCGGGCGGGGGGGTTGGAGACCCAGTACTTC,CASRAGGLETQYF
NA,TRBV30,TRBJ1-3,NA,TGTGCCTGGAGTGTACGAGGGGGGGCGGTTGGAAACACCATATATTTT,CAWSVRGGAVGNTIYF
NA,TRBV5-8,TRBJ2-2,NA,TGTGCCAGCAGCCTGCCATTGGGGCGCAAGGACACCGGGGAGCTGTTTTTT,CASSLPLGRKDTGELFF
TRBD1,TRBV7-9,TRBJ1-5,NA,TGTGCCAGCAGCTTAACAACAGGGGGTTTGGGCAATCAGCCCCAGCATTTT,CASSLTTGGLGNQPQHF
NA,TRBV4-3,TRBJ2-7,few,TGCGCCAGCAGCCAAGATCTAGGCTTTTTGGGCTACGAGCAGTACTTC,CASSQDLGFLGYEQYF
TRBD1,TRBV29-1,TRBJ1-1,NA,TGCAGCGTAAGACAGGGCCTGAACACTGAAGCTTTCTTT,CSVRQGLNTEAFF
NA,TRBV5-1,TRBJ2-1,NA,TGCGCCAGCAGCTGGGGGGACCCCCTCAATGAGCAGTTCTTC,CASSWGDPLNEQFF
TRBD1,TRBV4-2,TRBJ2-1,NA,TGTGCCAGCAGCCAAGGTACAGGGGGACACAATGAGCAGTTCTTC,CASSQGTGGHNEQFF
NA,TRBV12-5,TRBJ2-1,NA,TGTGCTAGTCAAGTATCCAGCGTACATGAGCAGTTCTTC,CASQVSSVHEQFF
NA,TRBV5-1,TRBJ1-4,few,TGCGCCAGCAGCTTGGCCTCACAGGATAATGAAAAACTGTTTTTT,CASSLASQDNEKLFF
NA,TRBV3-1/TRBV3-2,TRBJ2-5,NA,TGTGCCAGCAGCCAACCCTCTAGAGCCCAGTACTTC,CASSQPSRAQYF
TRBD2,TRBV9,TRBJ2-7,NA,TGTGCCAGCAGCGTAGGGAGCGGGGGGGCGAGAGAGCAGTACTTC,CASSVGSGGAREQYF
NA,TRBV5-4,TRBJ2-1,NA,TGTGCCAGCAGCGGGCTAGCGGACAGCTCCTACAATGAGCAGTTCTTC,CASSGLADSSYNEQFF
TRBD1,TRBV4-3,TRBJ2-7,NA,TGCGCCAGCAGCCAAGAAGGACAGGGGAGCTTCTACGAGCAGTACTTC,CASSQEGQGSFYEQYF
TRBD2,TRBV5-4,TRBJ2-7,NA,TGTGCCAGCAGCTACGGACTAGCGGGAGGGGGGGCCTACGAGCAGTACTTC,CASSYGLAGGGAYEQYF
TRBD1,TRBV27,TRBJ1-5,NA,TGTGCCAGCAGTTCGGGACAGGGGGAACAGCCCCAGCATTTT,CASSSGQGEQPQHF
NA,TRBV7-6,TRBJ1-2,NA,TGTGCCAGCAGCTTGGGGGAGGGCTTATATGGCTACACCTTC,CASSLGEGLYGYTF
TRBD1,TRBV2,TRBJ2-3,NA,TGTGCCAGCAGTGCGGACAGGGGGCTGTCAGATACGCAGTATTTT,CASSADRGLSDTQYF
TRBD2,TRBV27,TRBJ2-1,once,TGTGCCAGCAGTTTAACTAGCGGAGGCTCCTACAATGAGCAGTTCTTC,CASSLTSGGSYNEQFF
TRBD2,TRBV6-5,TRBJ2-7,NA,TGTGCCAGCAGTTACAGACGGACTAGCGGGGGATACGAGCAGTACTTC,CASSYRRTSGGYEQYF
NA,TRBV7-6,TRBJ2-2,NA,TGTGCCAGCAGCTGGCAGGGGAACACCGGGGAGCTGTTTTTT,CASSWQGNTGELFF
TRBD2,TRBV29-1,TRBJ2-7,NA,TGCAGCGTTGAAGTTCAACGGGAGGGCGAGCAGTACTTC,CSVEVQREGEQYF
NA,TRBV21-1,TRBJ2-3,NA,TGTGCCAGCAGCAACGATTATCGGACAGGGCATACAGATACGCAGTATTTT,CASSNDYRTGHTDTQYF
TRBD1,TRBV10-3,TRBJ2-7,NA,TGTGCCATCGGAGGACAGGGGGTATCCTACGAGCAGTACTTC,CAIGGQGVSYEQYF
NA,TRBV24-1,TRBJ2-5,NA,TGTGCCACCAGTGCTGGAGGGCTGGAGACCCAGTACTTC,CATSAGGLETQYF
TRBD2,TRBV7-6,TRBJ2-5,NA,TGTGCCAGCAGCTTAGGTGCGGGGGGCGGGGAGACCCAGTACTTC,CASSLGAGGGETQYF
NA,TRBV7-3,TRBJ2-3,NA,TGTGCCAGCAGCGGGGGGAGCGACGGGACCAAGACAGATACGCAGTATTTT,CASSGGSDGTKTDTQYF
NA,TRBV10-3,TRBJ1-2,NA,TGTGCCATCAGTGAGTCGATGGGACAAGCTAACTATGGCTACACCTTC,CAISESMGQANYGYTF
NA,TRBV29-1,TRBJ2-7,NA,TGCAGCGTTGATCGGGGTTACGAGCAGTACTTC,CSVDRGYEQYF
NA,TRBV25-1,TRBJ2-5,NA,TGTGCCAGCAGTGAAAGTGGAGGGGGCAGAGAGACCCAGTACTTC,CASSESGGGRETQYF
TRBD2,TRBV5-4,TRBJ2-3,NA,TGTGCCAGCAGCTCTGGACTAGCGGGGGGATACACAGATACGCAGTATTTT,CASSSGLAGGYTDTQYF
TRBD1,TRBV23-1,TRBJ1-1,NA,TGCGCCAGCAGTCAATCGGACAGGGGGAACACTGAAGCTTTCTTT,CASSQSDRGNTEAFF
NA,TRBV2,TRBJ1-5,once,TGTGCCAGCAGTTCATTGGACAATTATAGCAATCAGCCCCAGCATTTT,CASSSLDNYSNQPQHF
NA,TRBV2,TRBJ2-1,once,TGTGCCAGCAGCGAAAGTGGGGGGGGCGGGAATGAGCAGTTCTTC,CASSESGGGGNEQFF
NA,TRBV27,TRBJ2-5,few,TGTGCCAGCAGTCCGACAGGTAACCAAGAGACCCAGTACTTC,CASSPTGNQETQYF
TRBD2,TRBV28,TRBJ2-7,once,TGTGCCAGCAGATCTAGCGGCACCTACGAGCAGTACTTC,CASRSSGTYEQYF
NA,TRBV29-1,TRBJ1-2,NA,TGCAGCGTACTCGAGGCAGGGGATGGCTACACCTTC,CSVLEAGDGYTF
TRBD2,TRBV11-2,TRBJ2-7,NA,TGTGCCAGCAGGGGAAGCGGGGGGGGCTACGAGCAGTACTTC,CASRGSGGGYEQYF
NA,TRBV29-1,TRBJ2-3,NA,TGCAGCCCTTTGGGGCCTGAGGGGGTTAGCACAGATACGCAGTATTTT,CSPLGPEGVSTDTQYF
NA,TRBV5-8,TRBJ2-3,once,TGTGCCAGCAGCTTGCGATCACTCGCCATCACAGATACGCAGTATTTT,CASSLRSLAITDTQYF
TRBD2,TRBV3-1/TRBV3-2,TRBJ2-1,NA,TGTGCCAGCAGCCAAGGTAGCGGGCGAACCTACAATGAGCAGTTCTTC,CASSQGSGRTYNEQFF
TRBD1,TRBV24-1,TRBJ2-7,once,TGTGCCACCAGTATGACAGGGTTCGACGAGCAGTACTTC,CATSMTGFDEQYF
TRBD2,TRBV7-2,TRBJ2-2,once,TGTGCCAGCAGCCCTAGACTAGCGGGGGGTCGGGAGCTGTTTTTT,CASSPRLAGGRELFF